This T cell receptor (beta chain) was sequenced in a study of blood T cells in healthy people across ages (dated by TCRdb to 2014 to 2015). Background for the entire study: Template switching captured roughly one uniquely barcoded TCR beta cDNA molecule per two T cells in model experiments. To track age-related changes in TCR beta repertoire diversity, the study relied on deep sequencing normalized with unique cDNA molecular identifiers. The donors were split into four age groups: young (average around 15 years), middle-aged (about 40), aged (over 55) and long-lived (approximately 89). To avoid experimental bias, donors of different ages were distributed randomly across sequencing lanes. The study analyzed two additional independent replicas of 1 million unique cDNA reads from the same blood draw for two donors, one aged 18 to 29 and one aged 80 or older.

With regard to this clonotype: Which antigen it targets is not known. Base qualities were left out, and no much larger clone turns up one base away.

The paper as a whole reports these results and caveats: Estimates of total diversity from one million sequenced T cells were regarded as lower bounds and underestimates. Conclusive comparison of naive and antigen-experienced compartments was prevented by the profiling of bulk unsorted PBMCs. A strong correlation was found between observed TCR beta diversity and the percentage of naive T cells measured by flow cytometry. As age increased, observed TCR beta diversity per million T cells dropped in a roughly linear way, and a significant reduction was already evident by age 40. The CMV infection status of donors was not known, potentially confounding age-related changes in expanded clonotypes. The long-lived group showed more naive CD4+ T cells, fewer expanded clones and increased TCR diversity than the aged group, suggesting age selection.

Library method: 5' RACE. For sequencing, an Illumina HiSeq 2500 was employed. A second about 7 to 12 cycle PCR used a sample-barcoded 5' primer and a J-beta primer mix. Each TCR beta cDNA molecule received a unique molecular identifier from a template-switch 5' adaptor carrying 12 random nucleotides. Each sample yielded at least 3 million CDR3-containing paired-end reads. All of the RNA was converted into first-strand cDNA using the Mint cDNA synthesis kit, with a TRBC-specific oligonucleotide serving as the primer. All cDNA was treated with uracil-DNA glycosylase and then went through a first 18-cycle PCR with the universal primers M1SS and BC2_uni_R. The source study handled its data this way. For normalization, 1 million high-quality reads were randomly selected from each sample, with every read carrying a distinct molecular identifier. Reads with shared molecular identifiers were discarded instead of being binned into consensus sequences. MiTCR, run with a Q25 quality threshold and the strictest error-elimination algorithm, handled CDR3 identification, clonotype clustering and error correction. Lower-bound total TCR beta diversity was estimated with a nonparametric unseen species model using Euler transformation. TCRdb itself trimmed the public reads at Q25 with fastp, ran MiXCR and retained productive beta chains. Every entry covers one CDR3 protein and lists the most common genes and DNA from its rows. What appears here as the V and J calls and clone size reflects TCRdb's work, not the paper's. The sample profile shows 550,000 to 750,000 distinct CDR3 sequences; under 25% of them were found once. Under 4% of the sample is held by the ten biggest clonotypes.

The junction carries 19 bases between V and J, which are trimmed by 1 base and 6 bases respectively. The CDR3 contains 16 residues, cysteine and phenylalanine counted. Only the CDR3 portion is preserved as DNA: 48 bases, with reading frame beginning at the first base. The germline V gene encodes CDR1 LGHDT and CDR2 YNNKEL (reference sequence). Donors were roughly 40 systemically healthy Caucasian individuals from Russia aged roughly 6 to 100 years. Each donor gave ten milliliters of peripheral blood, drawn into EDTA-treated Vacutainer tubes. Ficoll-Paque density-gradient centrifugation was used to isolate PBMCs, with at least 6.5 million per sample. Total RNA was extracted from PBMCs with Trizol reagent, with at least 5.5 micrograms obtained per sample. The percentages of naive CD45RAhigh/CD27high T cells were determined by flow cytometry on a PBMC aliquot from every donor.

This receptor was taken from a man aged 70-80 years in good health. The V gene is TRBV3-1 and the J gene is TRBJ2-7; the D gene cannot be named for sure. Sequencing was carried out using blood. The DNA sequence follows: TGTGCCAGCAGCCAAGGGTCCGGATTTTCTGCTTCCGAGCAGTACTTC. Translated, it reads CASSQGSGFSASEQYF.